The 11 T cell receptor beta chains in this list originate from one sample, sequenced in a study of OX40 agonist ivuxolimab in advanced cancers. Generated by immunoSEQ multiplex PCR, the TCRdb table keeps only in-frame clones and is missing some. The sample has 60,000 to 85,000 clones, around 86% seen once. The sample here was CD4+ or CD8+ T cells sorted from blood, taken in a trial of the OX40 agonist ivuxolimab. The source of these receptors is an adult with an advanced solid tumor such as melanoma, head and neck, liver or kidney cancer.

This sequence joins TRBV20-1 and TRBJ2-1; 8 bases agree with TRBD1. The V and J ends lost 1 base and 11 bases, in that order; junction bases with no gene match: 1. The germline gives CDR1 DFQATT, CDR2 SNEGSKA (reference sequence). The CDR3 is 11 amino acids. The CDR3 nucleotides are TGCAGTGCTAGAGGCAGGGGGCAGCAGTTCTTC. This translates into CSARGRGQQFF.

The chain has TRBV5-1 and TRBJ1-2; tentatively, D is TRBD1 (6 bases). Trimming took off 4 bases at V and 5 bases at J, with 12 bases between the two ends. CDR3 length: 13 amino acids. From germline, CDR1 is SGHRS and CDR2 YFSETQ. Written as DNA, the CDR3 is TGCGCCAGCAGCAACCTCCAGGGGTATGGCTACACCTTC. Protein sequence: CASSNLQGYGYTF.

This chain joins TRBV10-2 and TRBJ2-3; 9 bases match TRBD1. The CDR3 is 16 residues long. The germline V gene has CDR1 WSHSY and CDR2 SAAADI. V lost 7 bases to trimming and J lost 1 base; unmatched junction nucleotides: 9. CDR3 amino acids: CASNSRDRAGTDTQYF. CDR3 DNA: TGCGCCAGCAACTCCAGGGACAGGGCCGGCACAGATACGCAGTATTTT.

The CDR3 region has the DNA TGTGCCAGCAGCACAATTTTAAAACAGGGGACGAGGACTAATGAAAAACTGTTTTTT. Translating gives CASSTILKQGTRTNEKLFF. The chain links TRBV5-4 to TRBJ1-4; the match to TRBD1 covers 7 bases. This CDR3 has 19 residues. Trimming cost V 4 bases and J 2 bases; bases outside gene matches: 17. Germline loops: CDR1 SGHNT, CDR2 YYREEE (reference sequence).

CDR3 amino acids: CASSLLMAIEQYF. CDR3 DNA sequence: TGTGCCAGCAGCTTGCTCATGGCTATCGAGCAGTACTTC. The chain joins TRBV5-6 to TRBJ2-7; D call uncertain. CDR1 is SGHDT and CDR2 is YYEEEE in the germline V gene. V dropped 1 base and J dropped 6 bases, with 11 bases sitting between them. The CDR3 has 13 residues.

The chain uses TRBV9 and TRBJ2-7, with D possibly TRBD2 on 5 matching bases. There are 14 residues in the CDR3. With 4 bases removed from V and 0 bases from J, the gap between germline ends came to 11 bases. Germline values: CDR1 SGDLS, CDR2 YYNGEE. This CDR3 reads CASSPSGTSYEQYF. CDR3 nucleotide sequence: TGTGCCAGCAGCCCCAGCGGAACCTCCTACGAGCAGTACTTC.

The rearrangement uses TRBV7-3 and TRBJ1-1; D uncertain. Looked up from germline, CDR1 is SGHTA and CDR2 is FQGTGA. The CDR3 is 13 residues long. The ends were cut back, 3 bases at V and 3 bases at J, with 8 bases in the middle. Written as DNA, the CDR3 is TGTGCCAGCAGCTTGGGCTCTGACACTGAAGCTTTCTTT. It encodes CASSLGSDTEAFF.

The chain is built from TRBV4-1 and TRBJ1-5; TRBD1 might be the D (6 bases). The V end was cut by 1 base, the J end by 4 bases, with 11 bases between. CDR1 is MGHRA and CDR2 is YSYEKL in the germline V gene. The CDR3 extends over 15 amino acids. CDR3 sequence reads: CASSQGGRKNQPQHF. The CDR3 DNA reads as TGCGCCAGCAGCCAAGGGGGGCGGAAAAATCAGCCCCAGCATTTT.

The V gene is TRBV19, the J gene TRBJ1-2; perhaps TRBD1 as D (5 bases). Germline values: CDR1 LNHDA, CDR2 SQIVND (reference sequence). Trimming cost V 2 bases and J 0 bases, with 16 bases left between them. CDR3 length equals 17 residues. The CDR3 sequence is CASSIRGLNLANYGYTF. CDR3 in DNA: TGTGCCAGTAGTATACGGGGACTGAATTTAGCTAACTATGGCTACACCTTC.

This clone was recorded only once. The chain uses TRBV4-1 and TRBJ1-5; 8 nucleotides match TRBD1. Germline loops: CDR1 MGHRA, CDR2 YSYEKL. The CDR3 contains 15 residues. The junction had 3 bases not matched to a gene; V was cut back by 0 bases and J by 5 bases. The CDR3 DNA follows: TGCGCCAGCAGCCAAGATTGGACAGGGTATCAGCCCCAGCATTTT. Its translation: CASSQDWTGYQPQHF.

This rearrangement joins TRBV27 to TRBJ1-5; 7 bases align to TRBD1. Germline trimming cut 5 bases from V and 5 bases from J; bases unmatched to any gene: 9. Germline V gene sequence: CDR1 MNHEY, CDR2 SMNVEV (reference sequence). The CDR3 runs 15 residues. The CDR3 sequence: CASSPTGTDYQPQHF. In DNA form, the CDR3 reads TGTGCCAGCAGTCCCACCGGGACAGATTATCAGCCCCAGCATTTT.